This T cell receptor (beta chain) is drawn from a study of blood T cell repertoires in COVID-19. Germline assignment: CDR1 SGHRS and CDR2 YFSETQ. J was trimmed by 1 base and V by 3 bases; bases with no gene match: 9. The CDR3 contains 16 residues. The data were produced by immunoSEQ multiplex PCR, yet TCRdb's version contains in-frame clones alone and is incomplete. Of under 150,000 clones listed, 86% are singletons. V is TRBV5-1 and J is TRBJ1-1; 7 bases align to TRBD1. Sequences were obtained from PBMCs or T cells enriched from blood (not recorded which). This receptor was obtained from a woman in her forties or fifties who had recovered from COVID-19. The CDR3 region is CASSWSGQPENTEAFF. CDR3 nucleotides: TGCGCCAGCAGCTGGTCGGGACAGCCCGAGAACACTGAAGCTTTCTTT. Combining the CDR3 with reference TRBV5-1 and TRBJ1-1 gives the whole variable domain KAGVTQTPRYLIKTRGQQVTLSCSPISGHRSVSWYQQTPGQGLQFLFEYFSETQRNKGNFPGRFSGRQFSNSRSEMNVSTLELGDSALYLCASSWSGQPENTEAFFGQGTRLTVV.